This T cell receptor beta chain was documented in a study of T cell repertoires in cytomegalovirus infection. This clonotype was seen many times. The antigen is undetermined. TCRdb called the reads again in MiXCR, with one record for every CDR3 protein. The repertoire holds 750,000 to 900,000 distinct CDR3 sequences, with 25% to 35% as singletons. CDR3 length equals 13 residues. CDR1 is MNHEY, CDR2 SMNVEV, per germline (reference sequence). Trimming took 6 bases from V and 4 from J, leaving 11 bases between them. The source was cultured CD8+ T cells from PBMCs, collected from culture after CMV antigen stimulation. This chain uses TRBV27 with TRBJ2-3; D not resolved. This clonotype originated in a human donor in good health (CMV status not recorded). Some clones in this sample may be carry-over from other donors' samples. The CDR3 sequence is CASSLARADTQYF. The CDR3 bases are TGTGCCAGCAGCTTGGCCCGAGCAGATACGCAGTATTTT.